By share of the sample, the clone carrying this T cell receptor (beta chain) is medium-sized. Its cognate antigen is unknown. This specimen belongs to a study of T cell responses to AZD1222 COVID-19 vaccine. Study results and limitations: A reported finding is that nearly half of spike-specific TCRs target unmutated variant regions.

The table came from immunoSEQ multiplex PCR; TCRdb's copy has only in-frame clones and leaves some out. The sample holds about 120,000 clones; roughly 87% are singletons and the top ten take around 7%. This receptor was identified in an adult in good health. The input for sequencing was peripheral blood, taken on day 0 of AZD1222 vaccination.

CDR3 coding DNA: TGTGCCAGCATGAGGGTGGGGGGCAATCAGCCCCAGCATTTT. This codes for CASMRVGGNQPQHF. The rearrangement joins TRBV6-5 to TRBJ1-5, with a tentative D call TRBD1 (5 bases). Trimming removed 7 bases from V and 2 bases from J, with 12 bases in between. The CDR3 totals 14 residues. CDR1 and CDR2 (germline): MNHEY, SVGAGI.